This TCR beta chain is from a study of cytomegalovirus exposure and HLA in healthy donors. This clone is a singleton in its sample. Use of 60 Vbeta and 13 Jbeta primers characterized the PCR. The protocol was immunoSEQ multiplex PCR, while the TCRdb copy is restricted to in-frame clones and leaves out a portion. The data contain about 180,000 clones, around 80% of them singletons. The CDR3 has 14 amino acids. Trimming took 3 bases from V and 5 from J, leaving 12 bases between them. Germline V CDR1 and CDR2: SGDLS, YYNGEE. The sequenced sample was PBMCs. The chain has TRBV9 and TRBJ2-4, with a weak D call TRBD2 (6 bases). The TCR sequence derives from a girl aged 2-10 years in good health and CMV-seropositive. CDR3 in DNA: TGTGCCAGCAGCGCCCGGGAGAGCGAAAACATTCAGTACTTC. It yields the protein CASSARESENIQYF.